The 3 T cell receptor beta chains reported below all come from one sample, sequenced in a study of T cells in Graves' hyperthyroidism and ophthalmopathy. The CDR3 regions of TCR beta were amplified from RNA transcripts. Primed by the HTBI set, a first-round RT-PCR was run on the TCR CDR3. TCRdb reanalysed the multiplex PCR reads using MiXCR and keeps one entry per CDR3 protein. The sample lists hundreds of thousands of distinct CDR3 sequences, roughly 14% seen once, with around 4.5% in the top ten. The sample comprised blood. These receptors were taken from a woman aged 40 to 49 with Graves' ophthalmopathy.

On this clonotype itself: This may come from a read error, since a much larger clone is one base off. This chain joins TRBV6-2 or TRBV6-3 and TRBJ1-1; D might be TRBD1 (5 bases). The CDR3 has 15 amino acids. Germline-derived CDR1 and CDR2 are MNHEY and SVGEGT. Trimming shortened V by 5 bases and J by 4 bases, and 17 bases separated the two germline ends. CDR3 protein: CASSTPRALGTEAFF. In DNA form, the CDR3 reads TGTGCCAGCAGTACTCCCAGGGCTTTGGGCACTGAAGCTTTCTTT.

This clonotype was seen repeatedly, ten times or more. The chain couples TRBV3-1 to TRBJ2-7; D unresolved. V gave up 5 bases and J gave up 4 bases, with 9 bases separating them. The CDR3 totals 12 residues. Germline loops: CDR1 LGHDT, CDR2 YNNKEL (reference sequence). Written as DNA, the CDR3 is TGTGCCAGCAGCGGAGCCGGGTACGAGCAGTACTTC. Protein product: CASSGAGYEQYF.

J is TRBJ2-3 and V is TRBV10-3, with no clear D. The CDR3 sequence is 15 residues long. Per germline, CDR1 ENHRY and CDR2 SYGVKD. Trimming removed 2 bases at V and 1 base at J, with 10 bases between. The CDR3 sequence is CAISERQRGTDTQYF. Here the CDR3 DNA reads TGTGCCATCAGTGAGAGGCAAAGGGGCACAGATACGCAGTATTTT.